This TCR beta chain derives from a study of CD8+ T cells in alopecia areata. J gave up 7 bases and V 2 bases, and 5 bases lay outside the gene matches. CDR1 SGHNT and CDR2 YYREEE come from the germline V gene (reference sequence). This CDR3 is 13 amino acids long. To note about this clone: Its antigen is still unknown.

cDNA prepared by RNA extraction and subsequent reverse transcription served as the template for sequencing. The method was immunoSEQ multiplex PCR; TCRdb's version includes in-frame clones alone and lacks a portion of them. The data show 100,000 to 150,000 clones, 50% to 60% seen once. Study results and caveats: Sharing of TCR sequences between patients (possibly for HLA-related reasons) was less clear than in mice.

Sample: CD4+ T cells sorted from blood, taken at week 0. The TCR sequence derives from a human donor with alopecia areata. V and J are TRBV5-4 and TRBJ1-2, with 7 bases that match TRBD1. The CDR3 DNA sequence: TGTGCCAGCAGCTTTGGCAAGGGGGCTGGCTACACCTTC. It yields the protein CASSFGKGAGYTF.